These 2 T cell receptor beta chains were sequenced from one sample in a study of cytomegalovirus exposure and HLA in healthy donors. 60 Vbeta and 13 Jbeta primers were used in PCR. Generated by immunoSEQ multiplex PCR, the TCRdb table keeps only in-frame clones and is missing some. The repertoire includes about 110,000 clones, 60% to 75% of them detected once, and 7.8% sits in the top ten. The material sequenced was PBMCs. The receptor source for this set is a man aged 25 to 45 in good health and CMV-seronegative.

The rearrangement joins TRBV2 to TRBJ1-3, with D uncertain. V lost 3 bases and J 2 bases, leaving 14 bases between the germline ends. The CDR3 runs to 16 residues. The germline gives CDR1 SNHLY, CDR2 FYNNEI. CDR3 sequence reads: CASSDPTEITGNTIYF. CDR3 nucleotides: TGTGCCAGCAGTGACCCAACAGAGATAACTGGAAACACCATATATTTT.

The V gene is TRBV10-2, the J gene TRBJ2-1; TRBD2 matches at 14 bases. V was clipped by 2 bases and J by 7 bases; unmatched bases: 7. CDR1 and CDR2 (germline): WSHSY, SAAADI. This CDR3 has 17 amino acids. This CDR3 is CASSEPTGTSGRNEQFF. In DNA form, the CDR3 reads TGCGCCAGCAGTGAGCCTACCGGGACTAGCGGGAGAAATGAGCAGTTCTTC.